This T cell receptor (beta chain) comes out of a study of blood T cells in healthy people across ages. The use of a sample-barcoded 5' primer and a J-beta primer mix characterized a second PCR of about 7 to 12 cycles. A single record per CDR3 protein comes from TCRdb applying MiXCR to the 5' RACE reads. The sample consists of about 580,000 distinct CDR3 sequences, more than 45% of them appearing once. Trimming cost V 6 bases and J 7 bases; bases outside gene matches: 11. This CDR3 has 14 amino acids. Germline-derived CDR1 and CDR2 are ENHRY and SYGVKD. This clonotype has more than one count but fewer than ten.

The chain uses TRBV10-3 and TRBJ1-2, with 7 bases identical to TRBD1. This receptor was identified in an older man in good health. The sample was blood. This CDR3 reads CAISGRGSGGGYTF. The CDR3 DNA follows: TGTGCCATCAGCGGCAGGGGGTCAGGTGGTGGCTACACCTTC.